This T cell receptor beta chain comes out of a study of CD8 T cells in Susac syndrome. Trimming removed 4 bases from V and 0 bases from J, with 17 bases in between. Germline CDR1 SGHRS, CDR2 YFSETQ. This CDR3 region has 17 residues. Study outcomes and limitations: The study's TCR sequencing and HLA analysis drew on a certain number of individuals. That number was acknowledged as relatively small.

Sequencing targeted TCR beta in T cells from blood (CD8+ and CD4+). Bulk CD8+ and CD4+ cells came from magnetic negative isolation; CD8+ TEMRA by FACS. Concerning this clonotype itself: The antigen is unknown.

0.5 to 1 ug RNA was reverse transcribed with random hexamers. The amplification used immunoSEQ multiplex PCR on TCR beta CDR3; it spanned 54 Vbeta and 13 Jbeta. MiXCR, applied by TCRdb to the immunoSEQ multiplex PCR reads, yields one record per CDR3 protein. Altogether about 300,000 distinct CDR3 sequences are present, around 89% being singletons, with the ten largest covering 0.18%. This sequence originates from a human donor with multiple sclerosis. The chain has TRBV5-1 and TRBJ2-1, with D possibly TRBD1 on 5 matching bases. Sequencing input: CD8+ T cells from PBMCs. The CDR3 DNA follows: TGCGCCAGCAGCCGTCCCGTACAGGAGAGCTCCTACAATGAGCAGTTCTTC. This gives the protein CASSRPVQESSYNEQFF.